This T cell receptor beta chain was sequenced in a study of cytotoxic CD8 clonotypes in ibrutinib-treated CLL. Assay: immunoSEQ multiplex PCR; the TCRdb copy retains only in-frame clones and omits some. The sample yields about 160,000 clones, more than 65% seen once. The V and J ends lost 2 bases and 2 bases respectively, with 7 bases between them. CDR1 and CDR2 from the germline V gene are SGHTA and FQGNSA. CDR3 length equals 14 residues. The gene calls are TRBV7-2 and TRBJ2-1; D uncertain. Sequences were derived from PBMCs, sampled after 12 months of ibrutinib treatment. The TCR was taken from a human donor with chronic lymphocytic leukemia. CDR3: CASSLPGPYNEQFF. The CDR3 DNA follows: TGTGCCAGCAGCTTACCCGGGCCCTACAATGAGCAGTTCTTC.